This record covers a single TCR beta chain. Its antigen is unidentified. In making TCR beta libraries, quantitative 5'-RACE with molecular barcodes was used. TCRdb re-analysed the 5' RACE reads in MiXCR, keeping a single row per CDR3 protein. The top ten clones hold around 16% of a sample with 300,000 to 400,000 distinct CDR3 sequences, 20% to 25% of them seen once. The sample originates from a study of CD8 T cells in ankylosing spondylitis. Whole-study results and caveats: For ankylosing spondylitis blood, a TCR beta motif of about eight highly homologous variants appeared characteristic. Peripheral blood samples showed relatively rare disease-linked clones, and these clones were CD8+. Some motif variants were previously reported in reactive arthritis synovial fluid and blood.

Trimming cost V 2 bases and J 5 bases, with 9 bases left between them. Germline V CDR1 and CDR2: KGHSH, LQKENI. The CDR3 runs 13 residues. The sample consisted of blood, either unsorted or a sorted T cell fraction (not recorded which). This receptor was identified in a male donor with ankylosing spondylitis. The chain couples TRBV18 to TRBJ1-1; D is perhaps TRBD1 (5 bases). CDR3 sequence reads: CASSPTGWTEAFF. For the CDR3, the DNA is TGTGCCAGCTCACCAACAGGTTGGACTGAAGCTTTCTTT.